The sequence of this T cell receptor (beta chain) was determined in a study of B cell selection in AIRE deficiency (dated by TCRdb to between 2019 and 2020). With respect to the entire study: TCRbeta repertoires of sorted blood CD4+ conventional T cells and regulatory T cells were compared between AIRE-deficient patients and healthy controls. The TCR-sequenced cohort comprised about five AIRE-deficient APECED patients and about five healthy control donors. Points the paper makes about the study in general: In terms of TCRBV gene usage, CDR3 length and TCR diversity, Tconv and Treg cells from AIRE-deficient patients looked similar to Tconv and Treg cells from healthy donors. Only TCRbeta chains were sequenced, and over 35% of shared healthy-donor Treg sequences were also present in healthy Tconv cells, possibly due to differing TCRalpha chains. Shared Treg sequences had shorter CDR3s, reflecting a bias toward rearrangements with few non-templated nucleotide insertions. Roughly 30% of the Treg TCRbeta sequences shared among healthy donors were found in patient Tconv cells, which suggests that Treg-biased clones were diverted into the Tconv compartment. Among about 3,700 shared Treg TCRbeta sequences, around 32% were found to be shared only among healthy donors and 9.3% only among patients, suggesting that Treg selection is less efficient in the absence of AIRE.

Remarks on this clone: Its antigen remains undetermined. No qualities accompany the bases; no much larger clone lies one base away.

The immunoSEQ platform was used to sequence the TCRbeta chain. On the authors' methods: When Treg repertoires were pooled, tens of thousands of distinct TCRbeta sequences were obtained from patients and some 96,000 from healthy donors. Public Treg TCRbeta sequences were defined as those shared by two or more individuals and were then searched for in Tconv repertoires. To test for differences between groups, Mann-Whitney U tests with Bonferroni-Dunn correction were run in GraphPad Prism 7.03. In its TCRdb copy, this immuneACCESS table keeps in-frame sequences only and misses some clones. Where compared with another copy, unresolved V genes explain less than half of these, and the others have no known cause. For V, J and clone size, that table is used; D and trimming come from the DNA. Across this sample there are 28,000 or so clones, with about 90% seen only once. The top ten constitute around 1.1% of the sample.

Between the V and J ends, shortened by 5 bases and 1 base respectively, the junction contains 25 bases. Looking up the germline V gene yields CDR1 SGHDT and CDR2 YYEEEE. Inclusive of the bounding cysteine and phenylalanine, the CDR3 is 19 residues long. The entry retains the CDR3 DNA only, 57 bases that are in frame from base 1. Regulatory T cells were sorted as CD4+CD25hiCD127low/negative cells. The healthy donors who provided the control samples were not related to the patients. A FACSAria flow cytometer was used to sort the Tconv and Treg cells intended for TCRbeta sequencing. Sorted cells were collected into 5-ml round-bottom polystyrene tubes, and dry cell pellets were frozen at -80°C before sequencing.

The sequence was obtained from a human donor in good health. Sequencing was done on a sample of CD4+CD25+ Tregs sorted from PBMCs. This sequence uses TRBV5-6 and TRBJ1-5, and possibly TRBD1, on 6 matching bases. The CDR3 amino acid sequence is: CASRLLRDTTPWSNQPQHF. The nucleotide sequence is TGTGCCAGCAGGCTCCTCCGGGACACGACTCCTTGGAGCAATCAGCCCCAGCATTTT. The variable domain in full, with residues beyond the CDR3 obtained from the reference TRBV5-6 and TRBJ1-5 genes, is DAGVTQSPTHLIKTRGQQVTLRCSPKSGHDTVSWYQQALGQGPQFIFQYYEEEERQRGNFPDRFSGHQFPNYSSELNVNALLLGDSALYLCASRLLRDTTPWSNQPQHFGDGTRLSIL.